This TCR beta chain was retrieved from a study of regulatory T cells in long-lasting Graves disease. CDR3 regions were amplified by Arm-PCR using iRepertoire HTBI primers to build TCR beta libraries. TCRdb reanalysed the multiplex PCR reads using MiXCR and keeps one entry per CDR3 protein. The sample holds about 540,000 distinct CDR3 sequences, roughly 12% seen once. Time point noted: newly diagnosed GD, antithyroid drugs for less than 3 months. Researchers made the TCR library from RNA that was extracted from PBMCs. An endocrinology department in Xi'an, China, supplied the patients. Germline V CDR1 and CDR2: SGHRS, YFSETQ. CDR3 length: 17 amino acids. The trim removed 2 bases at V and 7 bases at J, leaving 9 bases unmatched. These sequences were also reported in another study, on T cells in Graves' hyperthyroidism and ophthalmopathy. From that paper: With a duration under 2 months, the hyperthyroidism was newly diagnosed in patients aged 18 to 65. Blood held most thyroid clonotypes expanded above 0.001 frequency.

The specimen was peripheral blood mononuclear cells (PBMCs), collected at new diagnosis, from a patient treated with antithyroid drugs. This TCR came from a man under 40 with Graves disease. The chain employs TRBV5-1 and TRBJ2-5, with 15 bases identical to TRBD2. The CDR3 nucleotides read TGCGCCAGCAGCTTTATTGGACTAGCGGGAGGGTCTTTGACCCAGTACTTC. Its translation is CASSFIGLAGGSLTQYF.